A selection of T cell receptor beta chains follows, all from one sample in a study of cytomegalovirus exposure and HLA in healthy donors. The table came from immunoSEQ multiplex PCR; TCRdb's copy has only in-frame clones and leaves some out. The sample has 140,000 to 150,000 clones; roughly 62% are singletons. Material for sequencing was PBMCs. The receptors were gathered from a male donor in good health and CMV-seronegative. Each CDR3 is given with its conserved first and last residue. The order of the fields is J gene, V gene, D gene, clone size, CDR3 DNA, CDR3 protein. A D gene is named only where the DNA matches it firmly. The size of a clone is reported for some rows only, either as once, few or many, or as a class for expanded clones.

TRBJ1-1	TRBV19	TRBD1	.	TGTGCCAGTAGTATCGGAGACAGGGATGCTTTCTTT	CASSIGDRDAFF
TRBJ2-7	TRBV7-9	TRBD1	.	TGTGCCAGCAGCTTAGCGAGTGGGACAGGAACCTACGAGCAGTACTTC	CASSLASGTGTYEQYF
TRBJ1-6	TRBV10-3	.	.	TGTGCCATCAGTGAGTCGGGTGGGCCCTCTAATTCACCCCTCCACTTT	CAISESGGPSNSPLHF
TRBJ1-5	TRBV7-3	TRBD1	.	TGTGCCAGCAGCATGGGACAGGTACACGATCAGCCCCAGCATTTT	CASSMGQVHDQPQHF
TRBJ1-5	TRBV5-8	.	.	TGTGCCAGCAGCTTCGGACGATTAAGGGGGCCCCAGCATTTT	CASSFGRLRGPQHF
TRBJ2-1	TRBV18	.	few	TGTGCCAGCTCACCACTCGAGGTAGCGGTCAATGAGCAGTTCTTC	CASSPLEVAVNEQFF
TRBJ2-1	TRBV4-1	.	.	TGCGCCAGCAGCCCGTCCGGCGGGACCTCCTACAATGAGCAGTTCTTC	CASSPSGGTSYNEQFF
TRBJ1-1	TRBV2	.	.	TGTGCCAGCTCGAGGGATTTTCCTGAAGCTTTCTTT	CASSRDFPEAFF
TRBJ2-5	TRBV10-3	TRBD1	.	TGTGCCATCAGCGGGGACAGGGGTTGGCAAGAGACCCAGTACTTC	CAISGDRGWQETQYF
TRBJ1-3	TRBV7-2	TRBD1	.	TGTGCCAGCAGCCCCCGACAGGGGCCTGGAAACACCATATATTTT	CASSPRQGPGNTIYF
TRBJ1-1	TRBV27	.	.	TGTGCCAGCAGTAAATTTGGAGGGATGAACACTGAAGCTTTCTTT	CASSKFGGMNTEAFF
TRBJ1-5	TRBV9	.	once	TGTGCCAGCAGCGGGACAGAAGATCAGCCCCAGCATTTT	CASSGTEDQPQHF
TRBJ2-5	TRBV19	.	.	TGTGCCAGTAGTATTGGGGCTCAAGAGACCCAGTACTTC	CASSIGAQETQYF
TRBJ2-1	TRBV30	.	once	TGTGCCTGGAGCGGGGGTGATTACAATGAGCAGTTCTTC	CAWSGGDYNEQFF
TRBJ2-3	TRBV19	TRBD2	.	TGTGCCAGTAGTGGGACTAGCGGGGTCACAGATACGCAGTATTTT	CASSGTSGVTDTQYF
TRBJ1-5	TRBV7-8	.	.	TGTGCCAGCAGGTGGGGGGAGAATCAGCCCCAGCATTTT	CASRWGENQPQHF
TRBJ2-5	TRBV4-3	.	once	TGCGCCAGCAGCCAAGGGGCCGCGTATAACCAAGAGACCCAGTACTTC	CASSQGAAYNQETQYF
TRBJ1-5	TRBV2	.	.	TGTGCCACATCAGGGGCGGTAGTCGATCAGCCCCAGCATTTT	CATSGAVVDQPQHF
TRBJ2-3	TRBV30	TRBD1	.	TGTGCCTGGAGTTTCGGACAGGGGTTGTCAGATACGCAGTATTTT	CAWSFGQGLSDTQYF
TRBJ2-2	TRBV4-1	TRBD2	.	TGCGCCAGCAGCCGACCACTAGCGGGGGGACCTCGCTACGCCGGGGAGCTGTTTTTT	CASSRPLAGGPRYAGELFF
TRBJ2-2	TRBV19	TRBD1	.	TGTGCCAGTAGTATAGATCCGTGGGGACAGGTAAACACCGGGGAGCTGTTTTTT	CASSIDPWGQVNTGELFF
TRBJ2-5	TRBV5-1	.	.	TGCGCCAGCAGCCCGTCCCCGGAGGAGACCCAGTACTTC	CASSPSPEETQYF
TRBJ2-1	TRBV9	TRBD1	.	TGTGCCAGCAGCCTGCGGACAGGGGGCTCCTACAATGAGCAGTTCTTC	CASSLRTGGSYNEQFF
TRBJ1-1	TRBV10-3	TRBD1	.	TGTGCCACCACCCTTGGGACAGACACTGAAGCTTTCTTT	CATTLGTDTEAFF
TRBJ2-1	TRBV5-1	.	.	TGCGCCAGCAGCTTGGGGGACTTAAATGAGCAGTTCTTC	CASSLGDLNEQFF
TRBJ2-5	TRBV27	TRBD2	.	TGTGCCAGCAGTTTATCCTTGGGACTAGCGCTACAAGAGACCCAGTACTTC	CASSLSLGLALQETQYF
TRBJ2-7	TRBV4-1	.	few	TGCGCCAGCAGTCTTACCCCGGGGTCCAATAACTACGAGCAGTACTTC	CASSLTPGSNNYEQYF
TRBJ2-3	TRBV2	TRBD2	.	TGTGCCAGCAGTGAAGGGGGGGGATTCACAGATACGCAGTATTTT	CASSEGGGFTDTQYF
TRBJ1-1	TRBV10-3	.	.	TGTGCCATCAGTGGTACCAGGTTGGTGAACACTGAAGCTTTCTTT	CAISGTRLVNTEAFF
TRBJ2-7	TRBV7-2	.	.	TGTGCCAGCAGCTTATCCCCTTCCTACGAGCAGTACTTC	CASSLSPSYEQYF
TRBJ1-3	TRBV5-6	.	medium-sized	TGTGCCAGCAGCTTGCCCGCCCGGGGGGCGAGTGGAAACACCATATATTTT	CASSLPARGASGNTIYF
TRBJ1-1	TRBV7-9	TRBD1	.	TGTGCCAGCAGCCCGACAGGGGTGAACACTGAAGCTTTCTTT	CASSPTGVNTEAFF
TRBJ1-3	TRBV25-1	.	few	TGTGCCAGCAGTGAATATGCAGGGGCCGGAAACACCATATATTTT	CASSEYAGAGNTIYF
TRBJ1-2	TRBV19	TRBD1	once	TGTGCCAGTAGTCCCCGGACAGGGGCGGGCTATGGCTACACCTTC	CASSPRTGAGYGYTF
TRBJ1-3	TRBV5-4	.	.	TGTGCCAGCAGCTTGGACTTGGGGGCCAGAGCTGGAAACACCATATATTTT	CASSLDLGARAGNTIYF